These 3 T cell receptor beta chains share one sample of origin, sequenced in a study of early T cells in non-severe SARS-CoV-2 infection. One entry per CDR3 protein, called by TCRdb with MiXCR from the 5' RACE reads. Of roughly 51,000 distinct CDR3 sequences detected, around 10% appear once; the ten largest clones hold roughly 10%. The sequenced sample was whole blood. The receptors were sampled from an adult who was a healthcare worker with PCR-confirmed SARS-CoV-2 infection or an uninfected control (not recorded which).

This clonotype was counted a few times. The chain links TRBV10-3 to TRBJ1-3, with a tentative D call TRBD1 (6 bases). Germline values: CDR1 ENHRY, CDR2 SYGVKD. With 11 bases removed from V and 0 bases from J, the gap between germline ends came to 17 bases. The CDR3 sequence is 15 residues long. Here the CDR3 reads CASALGAGSGNTIYF. CDR3 nucleotides: TGTGCCTCCGCCCTGGGGGCAGGCTCTGGAAACACCATATATTTT.

This sequence joins TRBV4-1 and TRBJ2-3, with a weak D call TRBD1 (5 bases). CDR3 size: 16 residues. Trimming left V 4 bases short and J 4 bases short, with 18 bases between. Germline lookup yields CDR1 MGHRA and CDR2 YSYEKL. DNA of the CDR3: TGCGCCAGCAGCCCCCGTAGGGGCGGTGATTCAGATACGCAGTATTTT. This translates into CASSPRRGGDSDTQYF.

This clonotype appeared many times. CDR3 loop: CASSFVGQTTDTQYF. The CDR3 DNA is TGTGCCAGCAGTTTCGTCGGCCAGACCACAGATACGCAGTATTTT. The chain recombines TRBV12-3 or TRBV12-4 with TRBJ2-3; D gene ambiguous. The ends were cut back, 3 bases at V and 2 bases at J, with 12 bases in the middle. The CDR3 is made up of 15 amino acids.